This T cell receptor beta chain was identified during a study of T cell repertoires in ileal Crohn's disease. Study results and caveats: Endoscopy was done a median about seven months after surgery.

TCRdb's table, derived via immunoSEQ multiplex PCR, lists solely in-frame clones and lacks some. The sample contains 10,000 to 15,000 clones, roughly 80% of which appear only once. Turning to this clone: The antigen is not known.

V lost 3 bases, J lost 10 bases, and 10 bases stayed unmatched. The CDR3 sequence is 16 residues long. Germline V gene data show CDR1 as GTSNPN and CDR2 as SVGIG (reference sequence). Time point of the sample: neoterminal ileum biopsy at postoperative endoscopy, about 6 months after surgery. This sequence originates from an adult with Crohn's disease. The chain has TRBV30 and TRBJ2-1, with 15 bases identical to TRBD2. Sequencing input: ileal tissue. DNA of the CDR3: TGTGCCTGGAGCCGAGGACTAGCGGGGGGGCTAGGGGAGCAGTTCTTC. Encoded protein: CAWSRGLAGGLGEQFF.